These 7 T cell receptor beta chains originate from one sample sequenced in a study of T-cell reconstitution after alpha-beta-depleted transplantation in children. Unique molecular identifiers featured in how the TCRbeta library was prepared. TCRdb processed the PCR reads anew with MiXCR; each CDR3 protein has one entry. The table includes about 340,000 distinct CDR3 sequences, 10% detected once. Sequencing used PBMCs from the stem cell graft donor, obtained from the stem cell graft. These receptors were taken from a human donor who donated a stem cell graft to a child with acute lymphoblastic leukemia.

This clonotype was observed a few times. The CDR3 nucleotides read TGTGCCAGCAGCCTTGGACTAGCGCGTTCCTACAATGAGCAGTTCTTC. Translating gives CASSLGLARSYNEQFF. The chain combines TRBV9 with TRBJ2-1; 9 bases map to TRBD2. V gave up 4 bases and J gave up 1 base; unmatched junction bases: 6. CDR3 length: 16 residues. Per the germline V gene, CDR1 is SGDLS and CDR2 is YYNGEE.

Only a few counts were recorded for this clonotype. This chain connects TRBV29-1 to TRBJ2-7; 9 bases map to TRBD1. CDR1 is SQVTM and CDR2 is ANQGSEA in the germline V gene. The CDR3 is made up of 15 amino acids. J was trimmed by 6 bases and V by 6 bases; bases with no gene match: 15. CDR3 nucleotides: TGCAGCGTGGGTCCCGGGACAGGGATCGTTGCCGAGCAGTACTTC. It codes for CSVGPGTGIVAEQYF.

This chain uses TRBV7-9 with TRBJ2-7; 8 nucleotides align to TRBD2. V lost 7 bases, J lost 2 bases, and 10 bases stayed unmatched. CDR1 SEHNR and CDR2 FQNEAQ come from the germline V gene (reference sequence). This CDR3 region has 15 residues. CDR3 amino acids: CASTVRTSGTYEQYF. CDR3 nucleotide sequence: TGTGCCAGCACCGTACGCACTAGCGGTACCTACGAGCAGTACTTC.

This clonotype was recorded at least ten times. This chain connects TRBV20-1 to TRBJ2-3, with D perhaps matching TRBD2 (7 bases). V was cut by 0 bases and J by 4 bases, with 14 bases left in between. Germline V gene sequence: CDR1 DFQATT, CDR2 SNEGSKA (reference sequence). The CDR3 has 15 residues. The CDR3 coding sequence is TGCAGTGCTAGAGACTTTATAGGGGGGGCAGATACGCAGTATTTT. Protein sequence: CSARDFIGGADTQYF.

The table lists this clonotype with a few counts. The chain recombines TRBV29-1 with TRBJ2-1; TRBD2 might be the D (6 bases). Germline V lookup: CDR1 SQVTM, CDR2 ANQGSEA. Trimming shortened V by 5 bases and J by 9 bases, and 20 bases separated the two germline ends. The CDR3 spans 14 residues. CDR3 sequence reads: CSVSGRLPAGEQFF. The CDR3 nucleotides read TGCAGCGTTTCCGGGCGCCTCCCAGCGGGTGAGCAGTTCTTC.

In its sample, this clonotype was seen many times. V and J are TRBV6-5 and TRBJ2-3; 7 positions match TRBD1. The germline V gene has CDR1 MNHEY and CDR2 SVGAGI. Trimming cost V 2 bases and J 5 bases; bases outside gene matches: 4. The length of the CDR3 is 14 residues. The CDR3 DNA is TGTGCCAGCAGTTACGAGGGGGCAGGAGATACGCAGTATTTT. Its translation: CASSYEGAGDTQYF.

J is TRBJ1-4 and V is TRBV18; D uncertain. The CDR3 sequence is 14 residues long. Trimming shortened V by 8 bases and J by 1 base, and 11 bases separated the two germline ends. Germline V gene sequence: CDR1 KGHSH, CDR2 LQKENI. CDR3 residues: CASGPRQTNEKLFF. CDR3 in DNA: TGTGCCAGCGGCCCACGACAAACTAATGAAAAACTGTTTTTT.